Presented here are 5 T cell receptor beta chains from one specimen sequenced in a study of CD8 T cell repertoires and HIV-1 epitope variants. The table came from immunoSEQ multiplex PCR; TCRdb's copy has only in-frame clones and leaves some out. The table lists about 4,900 clones, less than 75% of them singletons. The antigens these receptors bind are not known. The sequencing input was cultured CD8+ T cells derived from PBMCs. The receptor set was obtained from a male donor with HIV.

The chain combines TRBV11-3 with TRBJ2-7; 8 bases are a match to TRBD1. Trimming cost V 3 bases and J 7 bases; bases outside gene matches: 5. The CDR3 covers 13 residues. The V gene's germline CDR1 is SGHNT and CDR2 YENEEA. In DNA form, the CDR3 reads TGTGCCAGCAGCTTTCAGGGGGCGGGGGAGCAGTACTTC. It encodes CASSFQGAGEQYF.

This chain connects TRBV13 to TRBJ2-7; D is perhaps TRBD2 (6 bases). The CDR3 is made up of 15 amino acids. Germline CDR1 is PRHDT and CDR2 is FYEKMQ (reference sequence). The V and J ends lost 2 bases and 6 bases respectively, with 17 bases between them. This CDR3 reads CASSLLRGSSGEQYF. DNA of the CDR3: TGTGCCAGCAGCTTATTACGGGGGAGCTCGGGCGAGCAGTACTTC. The complete variable domain, with remaining parts taken from reference TRBV13 and TRBJ2-7, reads AAGVIQSPRHLIKEKRETATLKCYPIPRHDTVYWYQQGPGQDPQFLISFYEKMQSDKGSIPDRFSAQQFSDYHSELNMSSLELGDSALYFCASSLLRGSSGEQYFGPGTRLTVT.

This rearrangement joins TRBV4-2 to TRBJ1-5; D gene unclear. Germline CDR1 is LGHNA and CDR2 is YNFKEQ. The CDR3 totals 16 residues. Trimming shortened V by 0 bases and J by 7 bases, and 16 bases separated the two germline ends. CDR3 sequence reads: CASSQESGEGRQPQHF. In nucleotides, the CDR3 is TGTGCCAGCAGCCAAGAGTCAGGAGAGGGTAGACAGCCCCAGCATTTT.

This clone was detected a few times. The V gene is TRBV27, the J gene TRBJ1-4, with D possibly being TRBD1 (5 bases). CDR1 is MNHEY, CDR2 SMNVEV, per germline (reference sequence). The ends were cut back, 2 bases at V and 7 bases at J, with 17 bases in the middle. There are 16 residues in the CDR3. The CDR3 region is CASSLNRFPRGEKLFF. The CDR3 nucleotides are TGTGCCAGCAGTTTAAACAGGTTCCCCCGAGGTGAAAAACTGTTTTTT.

The chain carries TRBV28 and TRBJ2-7, with TRBD2 matching 10 bases. The CDR3 loop spans 17 amino acids. CDR1 is MDHEN and CDR2 is SYDVKM in the germline V gene. After removal of 0 bases from V and 4 bases from J, the junction contained 9 bases not matched to a gene. The CDR3 DNA follows: TGTGCCAGCAGTTTATGGGGTGCCGGGACTAGCGATTACGAGCAGTACTTC. Translation: CASSLWGAGTSDYEQYF.